This TCR beta chain emerged from a study of cytomegalovirus exposure and HLA in healthy donors. The PCR employed 60 Vbeta primers together with 13 Jbeta primers. Only in-frame clones appear in the TCRdb table, and some are missing; sequencing was by immunoSEQ multiplex PCR. This repertoire shows 150,000 to 200,000 clones, around 77% found once; its top ten account for 1.3% to 1.5%. At the time of sampling, donors were nominally healthy, though unrecorded immune exposures were likely. Comment on this clone: Its antigen is currently unknown.

Findings of the study overall: Later analysis indicated greater clonal expansion among HLA-associated TCR beta chains than among equally common other chains. Presence/absence analyses assumed roughly uniform sequencing depth across donors.

Deletions cut 5 bases from V and 4 bases from J, with 13 bases between. Germline V gene data show CDR1 as SGHAT and CDR2 as FQNNGV. The CDR3 is 14 residues long. This TCR was sampled from a woman under 40 in good health and CMV-seronegative. The chain combines TRBV11-2 with TRBJ2-3, with D possibly called TRBD1 or TRBD2 (6 bases each). Sequenced sample: PBMCs. The CDR3, as DNA: TGTGCCAGCAGCCTAGGAGGGGGTGCAGATACGCAGTATTTT. This codes for CASSLGGGADTQYF.